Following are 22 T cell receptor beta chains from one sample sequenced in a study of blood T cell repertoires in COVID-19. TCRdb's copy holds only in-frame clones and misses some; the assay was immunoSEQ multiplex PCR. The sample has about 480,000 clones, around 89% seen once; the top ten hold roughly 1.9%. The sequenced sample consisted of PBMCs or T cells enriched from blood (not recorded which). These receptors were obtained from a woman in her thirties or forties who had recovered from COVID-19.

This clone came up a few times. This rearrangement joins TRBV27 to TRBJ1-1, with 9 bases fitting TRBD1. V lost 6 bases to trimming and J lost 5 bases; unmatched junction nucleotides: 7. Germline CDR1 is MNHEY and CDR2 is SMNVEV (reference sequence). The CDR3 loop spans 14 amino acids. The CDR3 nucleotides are TGTGCCAGCAGCAGACAGGGGGAGTGGACTGAAGCTTTCTTT. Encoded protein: CASSRQGEWTEAFF.

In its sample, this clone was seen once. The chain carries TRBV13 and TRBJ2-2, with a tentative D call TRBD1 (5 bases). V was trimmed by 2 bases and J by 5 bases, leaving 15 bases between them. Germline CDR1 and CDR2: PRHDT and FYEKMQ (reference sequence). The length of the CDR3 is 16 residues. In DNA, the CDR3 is TGTGCCAGCAGCTTATTCCGGCAGGGTAGGACCGGGGAGCTGTTTTTT. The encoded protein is CASSLFRQGRTGELFF.

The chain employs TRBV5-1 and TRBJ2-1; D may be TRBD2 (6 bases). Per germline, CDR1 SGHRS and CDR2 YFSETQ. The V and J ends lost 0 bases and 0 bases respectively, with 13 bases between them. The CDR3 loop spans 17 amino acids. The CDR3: CASSLGPRDSSYNEQFF. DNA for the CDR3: TGCGCCAGCAGCTTGGGTCCCCGGGACTCCTCCTACAATGAGCAGTTCTTC.

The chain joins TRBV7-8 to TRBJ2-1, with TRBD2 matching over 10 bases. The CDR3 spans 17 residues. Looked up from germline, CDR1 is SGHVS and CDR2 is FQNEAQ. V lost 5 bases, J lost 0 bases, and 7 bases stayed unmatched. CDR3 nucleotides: TGTGCCAGCAGCGCAAGGCCTAGCGGGAGCTCCTACAATGAGCAGTTCTTC. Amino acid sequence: CASSARPSGSSYNEQFF.

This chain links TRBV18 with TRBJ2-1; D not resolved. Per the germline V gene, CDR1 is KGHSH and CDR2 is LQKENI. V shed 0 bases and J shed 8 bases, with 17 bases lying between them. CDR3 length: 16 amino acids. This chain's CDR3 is CASSPPPPEPSDEQFF. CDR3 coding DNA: TGTGCCAGCTCACCACCGCCCCCCGAGCCGTCGGATGAGCAGTTCTTC.

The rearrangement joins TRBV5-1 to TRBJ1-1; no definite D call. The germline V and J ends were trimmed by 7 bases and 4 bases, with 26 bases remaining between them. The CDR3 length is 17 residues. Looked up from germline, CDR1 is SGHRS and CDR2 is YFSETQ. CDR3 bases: TGCGCCAGCTTACCCGACGCCAGAGGAACCCTGTTCACTGAAGCTTTCTTT. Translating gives CASLPDARGTLFTEAFF.

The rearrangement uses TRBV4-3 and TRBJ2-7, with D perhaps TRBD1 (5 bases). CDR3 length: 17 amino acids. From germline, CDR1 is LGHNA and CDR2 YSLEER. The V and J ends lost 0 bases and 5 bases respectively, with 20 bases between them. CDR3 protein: CASSQDRFTGGMNEQYF. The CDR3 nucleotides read TGCGCCAGCAGCCAAGATAGGTTCACAGGTGGCATGAACGAGCAGTACTTC.

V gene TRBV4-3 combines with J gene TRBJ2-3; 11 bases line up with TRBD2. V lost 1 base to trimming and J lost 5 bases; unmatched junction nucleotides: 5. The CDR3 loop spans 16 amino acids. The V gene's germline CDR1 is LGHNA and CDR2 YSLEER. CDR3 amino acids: CASSQALAGGEDTQYF. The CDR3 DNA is TGCGCCAGCAGCCAAGCCTTAGCGGGAGGGGAAGATACGCAGTATTTT.

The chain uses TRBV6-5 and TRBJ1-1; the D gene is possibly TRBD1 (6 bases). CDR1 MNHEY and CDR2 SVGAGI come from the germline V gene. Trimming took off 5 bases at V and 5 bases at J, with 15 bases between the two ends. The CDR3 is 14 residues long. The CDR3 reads CASSPAQGRTEAFF. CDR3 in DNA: TGTGCCAGCAGTCCGGCGCAGGGGCGGACTGAAGCTTTCTTT.

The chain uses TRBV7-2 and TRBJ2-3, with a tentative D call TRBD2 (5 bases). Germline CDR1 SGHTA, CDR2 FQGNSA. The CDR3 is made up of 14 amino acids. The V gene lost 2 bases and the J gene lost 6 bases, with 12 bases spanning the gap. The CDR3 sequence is CASSLTRGSDTQYF. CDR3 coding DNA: TGTGCCAGCAGCTTAACTAGAGGATCCGATACGCAGTATTTT.

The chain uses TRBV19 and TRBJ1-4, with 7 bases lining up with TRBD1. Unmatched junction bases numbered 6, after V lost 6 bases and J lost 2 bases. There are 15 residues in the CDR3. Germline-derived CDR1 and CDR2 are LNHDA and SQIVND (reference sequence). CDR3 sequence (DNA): TGTGCCAGTAGCTTACAGGGGAGGACTAATGAAAAACTGTTTTTT. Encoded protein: CASSLQGRTNEKLFF.

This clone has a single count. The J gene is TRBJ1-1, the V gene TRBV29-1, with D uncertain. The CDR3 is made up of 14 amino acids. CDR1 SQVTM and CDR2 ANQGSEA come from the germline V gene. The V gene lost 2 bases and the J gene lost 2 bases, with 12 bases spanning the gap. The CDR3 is CSVETRRGNTEAFF. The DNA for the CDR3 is TGCAGCGTTGAAACCCGGCGCGGCAACACTGAAGCTTTCTTT.

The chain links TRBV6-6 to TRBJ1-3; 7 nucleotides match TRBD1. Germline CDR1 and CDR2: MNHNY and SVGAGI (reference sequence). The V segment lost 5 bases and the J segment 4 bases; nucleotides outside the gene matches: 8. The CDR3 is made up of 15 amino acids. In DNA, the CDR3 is TGTGCCAGCAGTACGCAGACAGGGCGAGGAAACACCATATATTTT. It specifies CASSTQTGRGNTIYF.

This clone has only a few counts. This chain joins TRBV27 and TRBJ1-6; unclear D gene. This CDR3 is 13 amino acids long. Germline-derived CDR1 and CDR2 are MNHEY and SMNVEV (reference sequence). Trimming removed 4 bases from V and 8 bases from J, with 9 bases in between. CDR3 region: CASSYLRDSPLHF. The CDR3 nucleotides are TGTGCCAGCAGTTACCTACGGGATTCACCCCTCCACTTT.

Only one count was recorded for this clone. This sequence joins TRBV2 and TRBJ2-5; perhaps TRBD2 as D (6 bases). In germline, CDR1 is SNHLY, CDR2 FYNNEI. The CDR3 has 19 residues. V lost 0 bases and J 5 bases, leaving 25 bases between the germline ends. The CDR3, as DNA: TGTGCCAGCAGTGAAGCGCTTTTTTATTCGGACTCTGGGGGGGAGACCCAGTACTTC. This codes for CASSEALFYSDSGGETQYF.

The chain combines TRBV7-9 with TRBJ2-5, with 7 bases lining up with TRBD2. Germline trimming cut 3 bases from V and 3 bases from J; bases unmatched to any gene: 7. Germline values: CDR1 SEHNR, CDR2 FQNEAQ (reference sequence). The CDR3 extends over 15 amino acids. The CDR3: CASSFWLAEEETQYF. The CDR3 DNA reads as TGTGCCAGCAGCTTCTGGCTAGCGGAAGAAGAGACCCAGTACTTC.

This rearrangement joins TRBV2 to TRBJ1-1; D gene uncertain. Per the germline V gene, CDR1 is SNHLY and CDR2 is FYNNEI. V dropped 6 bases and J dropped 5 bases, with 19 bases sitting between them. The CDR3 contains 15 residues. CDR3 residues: CASSQEVVGRTEAFF. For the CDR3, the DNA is TGTGCCAGCAGCCAGGAGGTGGTGGGGAGGACTGAAGCTTTCTTT.

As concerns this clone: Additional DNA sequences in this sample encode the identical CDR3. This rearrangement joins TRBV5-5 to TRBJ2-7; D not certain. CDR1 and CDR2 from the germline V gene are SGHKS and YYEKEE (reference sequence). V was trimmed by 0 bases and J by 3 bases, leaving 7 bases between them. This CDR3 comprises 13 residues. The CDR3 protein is CASSLVRSYEQYF. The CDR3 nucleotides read TGTGCCAGCAGCTTGGTGCGAAGCTACGAGCAGTACTTC. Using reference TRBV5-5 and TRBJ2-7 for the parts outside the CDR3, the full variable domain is DAGVTQSPTHLIKTRGQQVTLRCSPISGHKSVSWYQQVLGQGPQFIFQYYEKEERGRGNFPDRFSARQFPNYSSELNVNALLLGDSALYLCASSLVRSYEQYFGPGTRLTVT.

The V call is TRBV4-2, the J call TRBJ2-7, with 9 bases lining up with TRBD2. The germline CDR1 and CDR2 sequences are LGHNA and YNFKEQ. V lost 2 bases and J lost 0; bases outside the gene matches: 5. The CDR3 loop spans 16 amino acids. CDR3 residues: CASSQLRLADSYEQYF. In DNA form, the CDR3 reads TGTGCCAGCAGCCAACTACGACTAGCGGACTCCTACGAGCAGTACTTC.

In DNA form, the CDR3 reads TGTGCCAGCAGTCTCCAGACAGGGTTCGGAGGCTACACCTTC. As protein: CASSLQTGFGGYTF. The chain links TRBV27 to TRBJ1-2; 7 bases align to TRBD1. With 5 bases clipped from V and 8 bases from J, the junction kept 11 bases outside the gene matches. CDR3 length: 14 amino acids. CDR1 is MNHEY and CDR2 is SMNVEV in the germline V gene (reference sequence).

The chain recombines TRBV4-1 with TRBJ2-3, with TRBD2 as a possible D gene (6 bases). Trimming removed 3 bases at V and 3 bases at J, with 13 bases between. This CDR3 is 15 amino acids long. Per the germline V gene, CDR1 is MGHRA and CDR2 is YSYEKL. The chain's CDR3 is CASSHDGSPTDTQYF. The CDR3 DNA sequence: TGCGCCAGCAGCCATGACGGGAGTCCTACAGATACGCAGTATTTT.

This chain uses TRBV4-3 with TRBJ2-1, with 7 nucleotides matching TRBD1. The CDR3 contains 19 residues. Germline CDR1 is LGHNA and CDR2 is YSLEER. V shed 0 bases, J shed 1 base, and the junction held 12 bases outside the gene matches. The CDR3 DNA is TGCGCCAGCAGCCAAGATCTGGGCAGGGGGTTAATTTCCTACAATGAGCAGTTCTTC. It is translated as CASSQDLGRGLISYNEQFF.